This TCR beta chain was documented in a study of early T cells in non-severe SARS-CoV-2 infection. At the level of the study: Chains from this unsorted whole-blood bulk RNA could not be paired.

Separate cDNA molecules each had unique molecular identifiers attached to them. From the 5' RACE reads, TCRdb called clonotypes with MiXCR, one entry per CDR3 protein. The sample contains 25,000 to 35,000 distinct CDR3 sequences, approximately 5% of which appear only once. This CDR3 contains 14 residues. The V end lost 6 bases, the J end lost 4 bases, and 15 bases lay between the germline ends. CDR1 and CDR2 from the germline V gene are SGHAT and FQNNGV. This clonotype has at least ten counts. The chain is built from TRBV11-2 and TRBJ1-1; D uncertain. Sequenced: whole blood. This receptor was identified in an adult who was a healthcare worker with PCR-confirmed SARS-CoV-2 infection or an uninfected control (not recorded which). CDR3 coding DNA: TGTGCCAGCAGTCTCCCGGGGAGTAGCACTGAAGCTTTCTTT. This codes for CASSLPGSSTEAFF.